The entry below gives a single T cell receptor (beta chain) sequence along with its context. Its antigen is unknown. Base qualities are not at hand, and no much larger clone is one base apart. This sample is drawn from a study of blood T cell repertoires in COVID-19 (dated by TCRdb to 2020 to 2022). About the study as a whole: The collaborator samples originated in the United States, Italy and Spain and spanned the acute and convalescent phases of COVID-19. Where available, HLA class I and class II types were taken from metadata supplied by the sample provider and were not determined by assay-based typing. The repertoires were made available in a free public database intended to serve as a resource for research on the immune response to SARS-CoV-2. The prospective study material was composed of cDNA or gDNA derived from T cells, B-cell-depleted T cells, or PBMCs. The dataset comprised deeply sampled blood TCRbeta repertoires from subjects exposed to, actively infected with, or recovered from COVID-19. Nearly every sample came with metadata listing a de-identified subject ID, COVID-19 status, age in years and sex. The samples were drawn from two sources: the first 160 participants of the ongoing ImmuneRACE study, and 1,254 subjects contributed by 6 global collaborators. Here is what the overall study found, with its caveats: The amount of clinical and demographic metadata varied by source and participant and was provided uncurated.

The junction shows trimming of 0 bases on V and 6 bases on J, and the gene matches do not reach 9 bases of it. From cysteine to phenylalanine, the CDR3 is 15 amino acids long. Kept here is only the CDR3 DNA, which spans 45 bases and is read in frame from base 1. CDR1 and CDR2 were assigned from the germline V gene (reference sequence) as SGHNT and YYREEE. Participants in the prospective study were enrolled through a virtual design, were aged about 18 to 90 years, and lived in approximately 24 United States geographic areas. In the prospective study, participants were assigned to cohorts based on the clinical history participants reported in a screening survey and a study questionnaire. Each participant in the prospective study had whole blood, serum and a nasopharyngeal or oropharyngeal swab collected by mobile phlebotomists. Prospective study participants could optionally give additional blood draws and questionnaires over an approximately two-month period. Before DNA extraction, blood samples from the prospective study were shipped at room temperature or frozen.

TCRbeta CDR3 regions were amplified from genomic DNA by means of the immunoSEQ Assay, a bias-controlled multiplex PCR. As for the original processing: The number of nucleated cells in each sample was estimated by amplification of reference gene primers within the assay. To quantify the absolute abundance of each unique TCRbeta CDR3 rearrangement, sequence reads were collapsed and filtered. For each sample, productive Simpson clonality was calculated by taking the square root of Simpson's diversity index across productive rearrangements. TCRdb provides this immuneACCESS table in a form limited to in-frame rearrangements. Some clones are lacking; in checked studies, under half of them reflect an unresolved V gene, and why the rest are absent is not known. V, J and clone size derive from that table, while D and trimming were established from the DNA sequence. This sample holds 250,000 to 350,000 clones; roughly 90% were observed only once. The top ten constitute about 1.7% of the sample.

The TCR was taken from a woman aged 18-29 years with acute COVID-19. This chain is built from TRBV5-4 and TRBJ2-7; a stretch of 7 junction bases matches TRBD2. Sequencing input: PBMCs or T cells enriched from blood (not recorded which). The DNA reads TGTGCCAGCAGCTTGGTGGGCGCGGGAGTTGTCGAGCAGTACTTC. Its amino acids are CASSLVGAGVVEQYF.